Sequencing of this T cell receptor (beta chain) was carried out in a study of CD8 T cells in Susac syndrome. With random hexamers, reverse transcription was performed on about 0.5 to 1 ug of RNA. TCRdb reprocessed the immunoSEQ multiplex PCR reads with MiXCR, giving one entry per CDR3 protein. The sample consists of approximately 210,000 distinct CDR3 sequences, 95% of them appearing once. V dropped 5 bases and J dropped 3; count of bases not matched to a gene: 6. This CDR3 region has 14 residues. Sequencing of TCR beta drew on CD8+ and CD4+ T cells from blood. The chain is built from TRBV12-3 or TRBV12-4 and TRBJ2-7; 8 bases fit TRBD1. Specimen: CD4+ T cells from PBMCs. This receptor was identified in a human donor with multiple sclerosis. For the CDR3, the DNA is TGTGCCAGCAGTCCCGGACAGGGCCTCTACGAGCAGTACTTC. Its protein is CASSPGQGLYEQYF.